This paragraph covers one TCR beta chain sequence. No antigen is known for it. No per-base quality is available; no much larger clone lies one base away. Cut back by 3 bases and 3 bases, the V and J ends lie 8 bases apart. In the germline V gene, CDR1 corresponds to SGHVS and CDR2 to FNYEAQ. From cysteine to phenylalanine, the CDR3 is 13 amino acids long. Only the CDR3 DNA is retained, 39 bases long and in frame from the first base. This record belongs to a study of response to subunit inactivated influenza vaccine listed by TCRdb under 2018. Looking at the study overall: The study used deep quantitative T cell receptor repertoire profiling to track responses to a trivalent subunit inactivated influenza vaccine.

Library method: RT-PCR. TCRdb names Illumina HiSeq 2500 as the instrument used. TCRdb trimmed the raw reads at Q25, called clones with MiXCR and kept productive beta chains. A single entry per CDR3 protein holds the most common genes and DNA from its merged rows. The sample contains about 700,000 distinct CDR3 sequences, 15% to 19% of them found a single time. Under 14% of the sample is in the top ten clones. General conclusions and limits of the study: It was suggested by the authors that each seasonal influenza vaccination may recruit only a limited number of new T cells.

This TCR derives from a man aged 45-65 years who received an inactivated influenza vaccine. Donor details come from another sample of the same person, matched by shared clones. The sequencing here drew on PBMCs from blood, taken roughly 12 days after vaccination. The receptor chain draws on TRBV7-6 and TRBJ2-5; no confident D gene assignment can be made. The DNA sequence is given as TGTGCCAGCAGCTTTTACCCTGAAGAGACCCAGTACTTC. Translated, it reads CASSFYPEETQYF.